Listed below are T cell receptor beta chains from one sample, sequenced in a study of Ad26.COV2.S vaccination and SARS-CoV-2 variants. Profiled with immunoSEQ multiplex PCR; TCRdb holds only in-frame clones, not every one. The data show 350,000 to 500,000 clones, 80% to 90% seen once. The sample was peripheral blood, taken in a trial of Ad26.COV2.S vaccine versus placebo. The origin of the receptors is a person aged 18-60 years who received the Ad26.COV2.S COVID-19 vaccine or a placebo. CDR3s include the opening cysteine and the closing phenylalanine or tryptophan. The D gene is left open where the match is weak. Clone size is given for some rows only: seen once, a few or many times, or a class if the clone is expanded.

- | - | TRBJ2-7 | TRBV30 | CAWSTGIPGYEQYF | TGTGCCTGGAGCACCGGGATCCCAGGGTACGAGCAGTACTTC
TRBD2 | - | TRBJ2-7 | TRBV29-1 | CSVVVTSGGPYEQYF | TGCAGCGTTGTTGTGACTAGCGGGGGACCCTACGAGCAGTACTTC
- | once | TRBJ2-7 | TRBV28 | CASTTPDRSYEQYF | TGTGCCAGCACTACCCCGGACCGCTCCTACGAGCAGTACTTC
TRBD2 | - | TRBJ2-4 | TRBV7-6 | CASSPLIAGNIQYF | TGTGCCAGCAGCCCTTTGATAGCGGGAAACATTCAGTACTTC
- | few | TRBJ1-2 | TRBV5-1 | CASRYGGRHYGYTF | TGCGCCAGCAGATACGGGGGGCGGCACTATGGCTACACCTTC
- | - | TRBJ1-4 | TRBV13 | CASARVGEKLFF | TGTGCCAGCGCAAGGGTGGGAGAAAAACTGTTTTTT
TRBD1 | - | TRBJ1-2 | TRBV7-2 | CASSLSPRGNYGYTF | TGTGCCAGCAGCTTATCACCCAGGGGGAACTATGGCTACACCTTC
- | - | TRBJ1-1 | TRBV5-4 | CASSLLGVMNTEAFF | TGTGCCAGCAGCTTGTTGGGTGTAATGAACACTGAAGCTTTCTTT
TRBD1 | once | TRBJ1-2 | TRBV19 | CASSPQQGVLDGYTF | TGTGCCAGTAGCCCACAGCAGGGGGTCCTGGACGGCTACACCTTC
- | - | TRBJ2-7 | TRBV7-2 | CASSLGEGTVQYF | TGTGCCAGCAGCTTGGGCGAGGGTACGGTGCAGTACTTC
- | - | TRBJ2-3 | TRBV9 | CASSSLRESSTDTQYF | TGTGCCAGCAGCTCACTCCGGGAATCTAGCACAGATACGCAGTATTTT
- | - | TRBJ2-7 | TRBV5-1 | CASGAGSGTYEQYF | TGCGCCAGCGGGGCGGGAAGTGGGACCTACGAGCAGTACTTC
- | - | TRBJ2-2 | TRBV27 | CASSLSPGGSNTGELFF | TGTGCCAGCAGTTTATCCCCTGGGGGATCCAACACCGGGGAGCTGTTTTTT
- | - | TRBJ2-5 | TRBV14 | CASSQEEYGETQYF | TGTGCCAGCAGCCAAGAGGAGTACGGGGAGACCCAGTACTTC
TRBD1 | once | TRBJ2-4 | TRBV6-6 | CASSRQGSGAKNIQYF | TGTGCCAGCAGCCGACAGGGCAGTGGAGCCAAAAACATTCAGTACTTC
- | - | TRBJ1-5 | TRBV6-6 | CASRAMGWDQPQHF | TGTGCCAGCAGGGCGATGGGGTGGGATCAGCCCCAGCATTTT
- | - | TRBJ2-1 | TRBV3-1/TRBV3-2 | CASSPFGGGEFF | TGTGCCAGCAGCCCCTTCGGTGGGGGTGAATTCTTC
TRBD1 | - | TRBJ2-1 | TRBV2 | CASSENPGQGFF | TGTGCCAGCAGTGAGAACCCGGGACAGGGTTTCTTC
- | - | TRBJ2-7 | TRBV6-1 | CASSESRVAEQYF | TGTGCCAGCAGTGAAAGCAGGGTGGCCGAGCAGTACTTC
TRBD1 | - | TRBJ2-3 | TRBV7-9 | CASSLAMTGLSTDTQYF | TGTGCCAGCAGCTTAGCTATGACAGGGCTCAGCACAGATACGCAGTATTTT
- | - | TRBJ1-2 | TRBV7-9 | CASSFTGSGYGYTF | TGTGCCAGCAGCTTTACAGGGTCTGGCTATGGCTACACCTTC
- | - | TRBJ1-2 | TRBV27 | CASSLHPGFYGYTF | TGTGCCAGCAGTTTACACCCAGGGTTCTATGGCTACACCTTC
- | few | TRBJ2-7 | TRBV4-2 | CASSQAAGRAYEQYF | TGTGCCAGCAGCCAAGCGGCAGGAAGGGCCTACGAGCAGTACTTC
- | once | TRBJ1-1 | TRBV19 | CASMGDWDTEAFF | TGTGCCAGTATGGGAGATTGGGACACTGAAGCTTTCTTT
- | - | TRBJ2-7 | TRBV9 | CASSVGPASSYEQYF | TGTGCCAGCAGCGTAGGACCCGCGAGCTCCTACGAGCAGTACTTC
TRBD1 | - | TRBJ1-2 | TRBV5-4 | CASSLSTGAGGYTF | TGTGCCAGCAGCTTGTCCACAGGGGCGGGTGGCTACACCTTC
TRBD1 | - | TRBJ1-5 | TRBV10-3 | CAISDGTGSNQPQHF | TGTGCCATCAGTGATGGGACAGGGAGTAACCAGCCCCAGCATTTT
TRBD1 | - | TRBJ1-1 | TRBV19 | CASSPWRTGKAFF | TGTGCCAGTAGTCCGTGGAGGACAGGAAAAGCTTTCTTT
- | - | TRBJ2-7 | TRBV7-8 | CASSLTVLHEQYF | TGTGCCAGCAGCTTAACCGTCCTCCACGAGCAGTACTTC
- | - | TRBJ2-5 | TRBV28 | CASSSHWTAQETQYF | TGTGCCAGCAGTTCACACTGGACAGCACAAGAGACCCAGTACTTC
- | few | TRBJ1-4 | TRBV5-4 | CASSLGVATNEKLFF | TGTGCCAGCAGCTTGGGGGTTGCAACTAATGAAAAACTGTTTTTT
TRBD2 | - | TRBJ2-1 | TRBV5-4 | CASSLGGGLAVKQFF | TGTGCCAGCAGCTTGGGTGGAGGACTAGCGGTAAAGCAGTTCTTC
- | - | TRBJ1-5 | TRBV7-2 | CASSFARGKGQPQHF | TGTGCCAGCAGCTTCGCTAGGGGGAAGGGTCAGCCCCAGCATTTT
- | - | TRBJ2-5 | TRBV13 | CASSLGGEETQYF | TGTGCCAGCAGCTTAGGGGGGGAAGAGACCCAGTACTTC
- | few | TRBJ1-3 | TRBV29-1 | CSVFDSSSGNTIYF | TGCAGCGTCTTCGACAGCTCTTCTGGAAACACCATATATTTT